Each of the 5 T cell receptor beta chains below was sequenced from the same sample in a study of cytomegalovirus exposure and HLA in healthy donors. Vbeta (60) and Jbeta (13) primers were used in the PCR. Produced via immunoSEQ multiplex PCR; TCRdb's table is partial and in-frame only. This sample has more than 150,000 clones, with around 83% found just once. Input material: PBMCs. Source of these receptors: a young woman in good health and CMV-seronegative.

Comment on this clone: In the same sample, other DNA sequences code for this CDR3. In nucleotides, the CDR3 is TGTGCCAGTAGTCAGGGCAGGGGTAGGGAGACCCAGTACTTC. Amino acid sequence: CASSQGRGRETQYF. The chain employs TRBV19 and TRBJ2-5; D perhaps matches TRBD1 (6 bases). The CDR3 spans 14 residues. The germline V gene has CDR1 LNHDA and CDR2 SQIVND (reference sequence). The V gene lost 5 bases and the J gene lost 5 bases, with 15 bases spanning the gap. Drawing the rest from reference TRBV19 and TRBJ2-5, the complete variable domain is DGGITQSPKYLFRKEGQNVTLSCEQNLNHDAMYWYRQDPGQGLRLIYYSQIVNDFQKGDIAEGYSVSREKKESFPLTVTSAQKNPTAFYLCASSQGRGRETQYFGPGTRLLVL.

V is TRBV15 and J is TRBJ1-5; perhaps TRBD1 as D (6 bases). Germline CDR1 LNHNV, CDR2 YYDKDF (reference sequence). The length of the CDR3 is 16 residues. The V end was cut by 0 bases, the J end by 3 bases, with 12 bases between. The CDR3 loop reads CATSRDIGQTNQPQHF. CDR3 in DNA: TGTGCCACCAGCAGAGATATCGGACAGACCAATCAGCCCCAGCATTTT.

The chain has TRBV10-3 and TRBJ2-3; 7 bases are shared with TRBD1. CDR3 length: 17 amino acids. In germline, CDR1 is ENHRY, CDR2 SYGVKD. The V gene end was trimmed by 0 bases and the J gene end by 4 bases; junction bases not matched to a gene: 10. CDR3 DNA: TGTGCCATCAGTGAGTCGATATCCCAGGGGGAAGCAGATACGCAGTATTTT. Residues: CAISESISQGEADTQYF.

V gene TRBV18 combines with J gene TRBJ2-7, with 7 bases that match TRBD2. Germline V CDR1 and CDR2: KGHSH, LQKENI. V lost 1 base and J lost 2; bases outside the gene matches: 5. The CDR3 contains 15 residues. CDR3 sequence: CASSPLPGRTYEQYF. The CDR3, as DNA: TGTGCCAGCTCACCACTCCCCGGGAGGACCTACGAGCAGTACTTC.

The genes are TRBV6-6 and TRBJ2-7; 10 bases are shared with TRBD2. This CDR3 is built from 14 residues. Trimming cost V 2 bases and J 7 bases; bases outside gene matches: 5. Germline V gene sequence: CDR1 MNHNY, CDR2 SVGAGI (reference sequence). For the CDR3, the DNA is TGTGCCAGCAGTTACAAGCGGGAGGGGGGGGAGCAGTACTTC. Translating it yields CASSYKREGGEQYF.